What follows is one T cell receptor (beta chain) and its context. Antigen specificity is unknown. The junction does not match germline at one end; this may be a read error. The data stem from a study of tumor-infiltrating lymphocytes in primary liver carcinoma. Study information: Maximum tumor diameters ranged from roughly 4 to 10 cm, stage T1-T3 N0M0. Regarding the study as a whole: The 250 largest clones made up significantly more of tumor than blood repertoires (p = 0.039). Without sorting, CD4+ versus CD8+ T cell repertoires were not compared.

Starting material of 500 to 600 ng total RNA yielded TCR beta cDNA via a constant-region primer. ARM-PCR was slightly modified, and three nested multiplex PCR rounds with it gave rise to the TCR beta libraries. In the first two PCR rounds, TRBV1-TRBV30 forward primers were paired with a C-beta reverse primer, and each round lasted approximately 10 cycles. TCRdb independently ran MiXCR on the multiplex PCR reads; one entry per CDR3 protein. The sample lists some 320,000 distinct CDR3 sequences, around three fifths seen once, with approximately 9% in the top ten. The study extracted blood RNA from unsorted whole blood and also extracted germline DNA. The CDR3 has 15 amino acids. Per germline, CDR1 MGHDK and CDR2 SYGVNS.

V usage is TRBV25-1 and J usage is TRBJ1-2; D is possibly TRBD1 (6 bases). This receptor was taken from a man aged 35 to 55 with primary liver carcinoma and hepatitis B virus infection. Sequencing used peripheral blood. CDR3 residues: CVSSERDRSLNGYTF. The CDR3 DNA reads TGTGTCAGCAGTGAAAGAGACAGGTCTCTAAATGGCTACACCTTC.